These 4 T cell receptor beta chains came from one sample sequenced in a study of OX40 agonist ivuxolimab in advanced cancers. Library preparation used the immunoSEQ multiplex PCR assay. Held by TCRdb, this immuneACCESS table contains in-frame sequences only and omits some clones. Under half of the omission traces to an unresolved V gene where checked; the cause of the rest is unknown. The sample includes around 47,000 clones, with 75% to 90% observed a single time. Clones ranked in the top ten supply about 15% of the sample. The sequencing here drew on CD4+ or CD8+ T cells sorted from blood, taken in a trial of the OX40 agonist ivuxolimab. The receptor set was obtained from an adult with an advanced solid tumor such as melanoma, head and neck, liver or kidney cancer.

The chain has TRBV28 and TRBJ1-5, with 8 bases fitting TRBD1. Germline V CDR1 and CDR2: MDHEN, SYDVKM. The V gene end was trimmed by 6 bases and the J gene end by 7 bases; junction bases not matched to a gene: 8. This CDR3 has 14 residues. The CDR3 is CASRDRGEVQPQHF. CDR3 coding DNA: TGTGCCAGCAGAGACAGGGGTGAGGTCCAGCCCCAGCATTTT.

This clone was recorded once. V gene TRBV7-6 combines with J gene TRBJ2-5; 9 nucleotides agree with TRBD2. This CDR3 region has 15 residues. Germline V gene data show CDR1 as SGHVS and CDR2 as FNYEAQ. Trimming at V came to 0 bases and at J to 7 bases, leaving 6 bases not matched to a gene. The CDR3, as DNA: TGTGCCAGCAGCTTAGCGCAGCTAGCGGGGATGACCCAGTACTTC. Translating gives CASSLAQLAGMTQYF.

This rearrangement joins TRBV5-6 to TRBJ2-5; no reliable D call. This CDR3 region has 14 residues. Germline V gene data show CDR1 as SGHDT and CDR2 as YYEEEE. V lost 0 bases and J lost 5, with 11 bases in between. CDR3 sequence: CASSLGPRIETQYF. CDR3 nucleotide sequence: TGTGCCAGCAGCTTGGGGCCTAGGATCGAGACCCAGTACTTC.

The rearrangement links TRBV7-9 to TRBJ2-1, with unresolved D. This CDR3 region has 15 residues. CDR1 and CDR2 from the germline V gene are SEHNR and FQNEAQ (reference sequence). Trimming removed 1 base at V and 6 bases at J, with 13 bases between. CDR3 residues: CASSLEGPPLNEQFF. The CDR3 region has the DNA TGTGCCAGCAGCTTAGAGGGCCCACCCCTCAATGAGCAGTTCTTC.